What follows are 11 T cell receptor beta chains derived from one specimen sequenced in a study of blood T cell repertoires in COVID-19. This table comes from immunoSEQ multiplex PCR, and its TCRdb copy is limited to in-frame clones, with some not included. The table records about 210,000 clones, 80% to 90% of them present only once. The material sequenced was PBMCs or T cells enriched from blood (not recorded which). These receptors were taken from a man younger than 45 who had recovered from COVID-19.

The V call is TRBV28, the J call TRBJ2-5; 13 nucleotides match TRBD2. Germline trimming cut 6 bases from V and 5 bases from J; bases unmatched to any gene: 6. The germline V gene has CDR1 MDHEN and CDR2 SYDVKM. CDR3 size: 15 residues. Written as DNA, the CDR3 is TGTGCCAGCAGCCAGGGACTAGCGGGAATGGAGACCCAGTACTTC. It specifies CASSQGLAGMETQYF.

This clone was picked up one time. The chain has TRBV13 and TRBJ1-1, with D possibly TRBD1 on 5 matching bases. This CDR3 has 14 amino acids. Trimming left V 5 bases short and J 1 base short, with 11 bases between. Germline V lookup: CDR1 PRHDT, CDR2 FYEKMQ (reference sequence). The CDR3 nucleotides are TGTGCCAGCAGCCCCAGGGAATGGAACACTGAAGCTTTCTTT. It codes for CASSPREWNTEAFF.

The rearrangement links TRBV30 to TRBJ2-5; possible D gene TRBD1, 5 bases. Germline V CDR1 and CDR2: GTSNPN, SVGIG (reference sequence). With 0 bases removed from V and 0 bases from J, the gap between germline ends came to 14 bases. CDR3 length equals 16 residues. The CDR3 DNA sequence: TGTGCCTGGAGTGTACGAAGGGGAAAGTACCAAGAGACCCAGTACTTC. This translates into CAWSVRRGKYQETQYF.

This chain connects TRBV29-1 to TRBJ2-2, with D possibly matching TRBD2 (6 bases). V was shortened by 4 bases and J by 1 base, with 13 bases between the two germline ends. The CDR3 totals 15 residues. Germline CDR1 is SQVTM and CDR2 is ANQGSEA. The CDR3 DNA follows: TGCAGCGTTGGAGGGGCGGGAAGGAACACCGGGGAGCTGTTTTTT. Amino acids: CSVGGAGRNTGELFF.

The chain uses TRBV27 and TRBJ1-5, with TRBD1 as a possible D gene (5 bases). There are 17 residues in the CDR3. In germline, CDR1 is MNHEY, CDR2 SMNVEV (reference sequence). Deletions cut 5 bases from V and 2 bases from J, with 19 bases between. CDR3 protein: CASSRGVPPQGNQPQHF. The CDR3 DNA reads as TGTGCCAGCAGTAGGGGCGTGCCCCCACAGGGCAATCAGCCCCAGCATTTT.

V is TRBV28 and J is TRBJ2-5, with D maybe TRBD1 (5 bases). This CDR3 contains 13 residues. Germline assignment: CDR1 MDHEN and CDR2 SYDVKM. The V and J ends lost 2 bases and 3 bases respectively, with 7 bases between them. In DNA, the CDR3 is TGTGCCAGCAGTTTAGCAGGGAAAGAGACCCAGTACTTC. Translated, it gives CASSLAGKETQYF.

This chain uses TRBV10-3 with TRBJ1-3, with D maybe TRBD1 (6 bases). Looked up from germline, CDR1 is ENHRY and CDR2 is SYGVKD. The CDR3 spans 16 residues. Trimming took 5 bases from V and 4 from J, leaving 18 bases between them. The CDR3 reads CAISRSSRGSGNTIYF. CDR3 DNA: TGTGCCATCAGTCGATCCAGCAGGGGATCAGGAAACACCATATATTTT.

This chain connects TRBV7-2 to TRBJ1-6, with unresolved D. CDR1 and CDR2 from the germline V gene are SGHTA and FQGNSA. The CDR3 loop spans 15 amino acids. Trimming took 4 bases from V and 2 from J, leaving 9 bases between them. The CDR3 nucleotides read TGTGCCAGCAGCTCCGGGGTCACCTATAATTCACCCCTCCACTTT. This sequence encodes CASSSGVTYNSPLHF.

The rearrangement joins TRBV2 to TRBJ2-3, with D possibly matching TRBD2 (6 bases). V was pared by 2 bases and J by 1 base, with 13 bases between. Germline V lookup: CDR1 SNHLY, CDR2 FYNNEI. There are 16 residues in the CDR3. CDR3 loop: CASSENPGAGTDTQYF. CDR3 nucleotide sequence: TGTGCCAGCAGTGAAAATCCGGGAGCGGGCACAGATACGCAGTATTTT. Drawing the rest from reference TRBV2 and TRBJ2-3, the complete variable domain is EPEVTQTPSHQVTQMGQEVILRCVPISNHLYFYWYRQILGQKVEFLVSFYNNEISEKSEIFDDQFSVERPDGSNFTLKIRSTKLEDSAMYFCASSENPGAGTDTQYFGPGTRLTVL.

About this clone: The junction departs from germline at one end; a sequencing error may be responsible. Written as DNA, the CDR3 is TGTGCTAGCAGCCTCGTATACCCCTCGGGACAGGGTTACGAGCAGTACTTC. This encodes CASSLVYPSGQGYEQYF. The chain has TRBV7-7 and TRBJ2-7; 9 positions match TRBD1. CDR3 length: 17 amino acids. Germline CDR1 and CDR2: SSHAT and FNYEAQ (reference sequence).

The J gene is TRBJ1-2, the V gene TRBV30, with TRBD1 matching over 7 bases. The CDR3 contains 16 residues. Trimming took 2 bases from V and 3 from J; bases not matched to a gene: 12. Looked up from germline, CDR1 is GTSNPN and CDR2 is SVGIG (reference sequence). The CDR3 sequence is CAWSPTGTVRYYGYTF. The DNA of the CDR3 is TGTGCCTGGAGTCCTACCGGGACAGTCAGGTACTATGGCTACACCTTC.